This entry describes one T cell receptor (beta chain). Its specificity is not known. The source of the sample is a study of cytomegalovirus exposure and HLA in healthy donors. Study-level results: Generally TCR sequences proved uncommon, though certain public TCRs appeared in numerous donors. With high specificity and sensitivity, the classifier reportedly diagnosed cytomegalovirus status.

Produced via immunoSEQ multiplex PCR; TCRdb's table is partial and in-frame only. The table records about 79,000 clones, roughly 93% of them present only once. Material: PBMCs. The source of this sequence is a woman aged 25-40 years in good health and CMV-seronegative.

Here the CDR3 reads CASSLGWGGVFSYEQYF. The CDR3 DNA sequence: TGTGCCAGCAGCTTAGGATGGGGGGGAGTATTCTCCTACGAGCAGTACTTC. This chain connects TRBV7-2 to TRBJ2-7; 7 bases match TRBD2. The germline CDR1 and CDR2 sequences are SGHTA and FQGNSA. This CDR3 is built from 17 residues. V was clipped by 1 base and J by 0 bases; unmatched bases: 9.